This TCR beta chain was identified in a study of blood T cell repertoires in COVID-19. The overall study: Both acute and convalescent COVID-19 samples were obtained from the United States, Italy and Spain. Sources were T cells, B-cell-depleted T cells, or PBMCs; the material itself was cDNA or gDNA.

Only in-frame clones appear in the TCRdb table, and some are missing; sequencing was by immunoSEQ multiplex PCR. The table records approximately 68,000 clones, roughly 84% of them present only once. The J segment lost 7 bases and the V segment lost 8 bases, leaving 13 bases of the junction unmatched. CDR1 is MNHEY, CDR2 SMNVEV, per germline (reference sequence). The CDR3 totals 15 residues. The sample taken for sequencing was peripheral blood. The rearrangement joins TRBV27 to TRBJ2-3; 9 nucleotides align to TRBD1. This clonotype was obtained from a man aged 45 to 65 with active COVID-19. In DNA, the CDR3 is TGTGCCAGCCAAAACCCGGGACAGGGACTATATACGCAGTATTTT. Translated, it gives CASQNPGQGLYTQYF.